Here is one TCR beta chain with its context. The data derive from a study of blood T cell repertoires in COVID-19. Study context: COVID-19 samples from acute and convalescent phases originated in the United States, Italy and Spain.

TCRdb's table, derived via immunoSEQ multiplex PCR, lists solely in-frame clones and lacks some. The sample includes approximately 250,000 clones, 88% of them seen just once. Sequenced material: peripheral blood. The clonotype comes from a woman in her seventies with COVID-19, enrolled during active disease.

CDR3 protein: CASGDRVSSPLHF. The CDR3 nucleotides are TGTGCCAGCGGCGACAGGGTATCTTCACCCCTCCACTTT. This rearrangement joins TRBV28 to TRBJ1-6, with 7 bases fitting TRBD1. CDR1 is MDHEN and CDR2 is SYDVKM in the germline V gene. V shed 8 bases, J shed 9 bases, and the junction held 7 bases outside the gene matches. The CDR3 contains 13 residues.